These 4 T cell receptor beta chains originate from one sample sequenced in a study of blood T cell repertoires in COVID-19. The protocol was immunoSEQ multiplex PCR, while the TCRdb copy is restricted to in-frame clones and leaves out a portion. The table records roughly 220,000 clones, around 83% of them present only once. The sequencing sample was made of peripheral blood. Receptors originate from a man aged 45-60 years who had recovered from COVID-19.

This chain uses TRBV5-4 with TRBJ2-2, with 8 bases lining up with TRBD1. The CDR3 has 13 residues. CDR1 and CDR2 from the germline V gene are SGHNT and YYREEE (reference sequence). Unmatched junction bases numbered 4, after V lost 5 bases and J lost 7 bases. The CDR3 reads CASRRTGHGELFF. The CDR3 bases are TGTGCCAGCAGGAGGACAGGGCACGGGGAGCTGTTTTTT.

The rearrangement joins TRBV2 to TRBJ2-5; D perhaps matches TRBD2 (5 bases). The germline CDR1 and CDR2 sequences are SNHLY and FYNNEI. The CDR3 loop spans 15 amino acids. V dropped 8 bases and J dropped 1 base, with 17 bases sitting between them. Here the CDR3 reads CASSTFGLSQETQYF. CDR3 DNA sequence: TGTGCCAGCTCGACCTTCGGACTCAGCCAAGAGACCCAGTACTTC.

The V gene is TRBV6-5, the J gene TRBJ2-2, with 7 nucleotides matching TRBD2. Trimming removed 4 bases from V and 4 bases from J; junction bases left unmatched: 6. The CDR3 runs to 15 residues. Per germline, CDR1 MNHEY and CDR2 SVGAGI. CDR3 protein: CASSWGGSGTGELFF. Here the CDR3 DNA reads TGTGCCAGCAGTTGGGGCGGGAGCGGCACCGGGGAGCTGTTTTTT.

This sequence joins TRBV19 and TRBJ1-2, with a possible D match to TRBD1 (5 bases). Germline CDR1 is LNHDA and CDR2 is SQIVND (reference sequence). Deletions cut 4 bases from V and 0 bases from J, with 15 bases between. This CDR3 has 16 residues. CDR3 sequence: CASSTGGQGTNYGYTF. The CDR3 bases are TGTGCCAGTAGTACTGGAGGGCAGGGAACTAACTATGGCTACACCTTC.